These T cell receptor beta chains were read from a single sample in a study of shared clonotypes between healthy human individuals. Produced via immunoSEQ multiplex PCR; TCRdb's table is partial and in-frame only. The sample holds some 2,000,000 clones; about 95% are singletons and the top ten take 0.1% to 0.15%. The sequenced material came from naive CD4+ T cells sorted from blood. Source of these receptors: a man between 18 and 35 years old in good health. The CDR3 runs from the conserved cysteine through the conserved F or W. A D gene is named only where the DNA matches it firmly.

d_call: -; v_call: TRBV28; j_call: TRBJ1-2; cdr3_aa: CASSVRDIDGYTF; cdr3_nt: TGTGCCAGCAGTGTCCGGGACATCGATGGCTACACCTTC
d_call: -; v_call: TRBV30; j_call: TRBJ1-3; cdr3_aa: CAWSGLSGNTIYF; cdr3_nt: TGTGCCTGGAGTGGGCTCTCTGGAAACACCATATATTTT
d_call: TRBD1; v_call: TRBV5-1; j_call: TRBJ2-7; cdr3_aa: CASHWGQGYSYEQYF; cdr3_nt: TGCGCCAGTCATTGGGGACAGGGGTACTCCTACGAGCAGTACTTC
d_call: -; v_call: TRBV18; j_call: TRBJ2-4; cdr3_aa: CASSPPTGLDIQYF; cdr3_nt: TGTGCCAGCTCACCACCGACAGGCCTCGACATTCAGTACTTC
d_call: -; v_call: TRBV30; j_call: TRBJ1-1; cdr3_aa: CAWSVGPINTEAFF; cdr3_nt: TGTGCCTGGAGTGTAGGACCGATTAACACTGAAGCTTTCTTT
d_call: -; v_call: TRBV5-4; j_call: TRBJ2-7; cdr3_aa: CASNNRPGLSYEQYF; cdr3_nt: TGTGCCAGCAATAACAGACCGGGACTTTCCTACGAGCAGTACTTC
d_call: -; v_call: TRBV6-1; j_call: TRBJ1-1; cdr3_aa: CASSERGLAEAFF; cdr3_nt: TGTGCCAGCAGTGAAAGGGGCCTCGCTGAAGCTTTCTTT
d_call: TRBD2; v_call: TRBV30; j_call: TRBJ2-3; cdr3_aa: CAWRLAASTDTQYF; cdr3_nt: TGTGCCTGGAGACTAGCGGCCAGCACAGATACGCAGTATTTT
d_call: -; v_call: TRBV7-8; j_call: TRBJ2-7; cdr3_aa: CASSLALGEEQYF; cdr3_nt: TGTGCCAGCAGCTTAGCGCTTGGGGAAGAGCAGTACTTC
d_call: -; v_call: TRBV5-1; j_call: TRBJ2-6; cdr3_aa: CASSLRASGANVLTF; cdr3_nt: TGCGCCAGCAGCTTGAGGGCCTCTGGGGCCAACGTCCTGACTTTC
d_call: -; v_call: TRBV5-4; j_call: TRBJ1-2; cdr3_aa: CASSSAGQGIRGYTF; cdr3_nt: TGTGCCAGCAGCTCGGCTGGGCAGGGGATCAGAGGCTACACCTTC
d_call: -; v_call: TRBV5-1; j_call: TRBJ2-6; cdr3_aa: CASSPLGPISGANVLTF; cdr3_nt: TGCGCCAGCAGCCCTCTAGGGCCAATCTCTGGGGCCAACGTCCTGACTTTC
d_call: -; v_call: TRBV7-9; j_call: TRBJ2-7; cdr3_aa: CASSLGRAQGKSYEQYF; cdr3_nt: TGTGCCAGCAGTCTAGGGAGGGCCCAGGGGAAATCCTACGAGCAGTACTTC
d_call: TRBD1; v_call: TRBV4-1; j_call: TRBJ1-5; cdr3_aa: CASSQYNDRDGQPQHF; cdr3_nt: TGCGCCAGCAGCCAATATAATGACAGGGATGGTCAGCCCCAGCATTTT
d_call: TRBD1; v_call: TRBV2; j_call: TRBJ1-1; cdr3_aa: CASRARDSLNTEAFF; cdr3_nt: TGTGCCAGCAGGGCTCGGGACAGCTTGAACACTGAAGCTTTCTTT
d_call: -; v_call: TRBV2; j_call: TRBJ2-5; cdr3_aa: CASMYDEKETQYF; cdr3_nt: TGTGCCAGCATGTACGACGAGAAAGAGACCCAGTACTTC
d_call: TRBD1; v_call: TRBV5-1; j_call: TRBJ1-4; cdr3_aa: CASSADVQGRNEKLFF; cdr3_nt: TGCGCCAGCAGCGCCGACGTACAGGGGAGAAATGAAAAACTGTTTTTT
d_call: -; v_call: TRBV5-6; j_call: TRBJ2-2; cdr3_aa: CASSPRTVTNTGELFF; cdr3_nt: TGTGCCAGCAGCCCTAGGACAGTAACGAACACCGGGGAGCTGTTTTTT
d_call: TRBD1; v_call: TRBV2; j_call: TRBJ1-6; cdr3_aa: CASRGGQSSYNSPLHF; cdr3_nt: TGTGCCAGCAGAGGGGGACAGAGCTCCTATAATTCACCCCTCCACTTT
d_call: -; v_call: TRBV5-1; j_call: TRBJ2-2; cdr3_aa: CASSLDGRTTNTGELFF; cdr3_nt: TGCGCCAGCAGCTTGGACGGCCGGACTACGAACACCGGGGAGCTGTTTTTT
d_call: -; v_call: TRBV5-4; j_call: TRBJ2-1; cdr3_aa: CASSLGQGGSYNEQFF; cdr3_nt: TGTGCCAGCAGCTTGGGTCAGGGTGGGTCCTACAATGAGCAGTTCTTC
d_call: -; v_call: TRBV5-6; j_call: TRBJ1-6; cdr3_aa: CASSLGQIYNSPLHF; cdr3_nt: TGTGCCAGCAGCTTAGGACAGATCTATAATTCACCCCTCCACTTT